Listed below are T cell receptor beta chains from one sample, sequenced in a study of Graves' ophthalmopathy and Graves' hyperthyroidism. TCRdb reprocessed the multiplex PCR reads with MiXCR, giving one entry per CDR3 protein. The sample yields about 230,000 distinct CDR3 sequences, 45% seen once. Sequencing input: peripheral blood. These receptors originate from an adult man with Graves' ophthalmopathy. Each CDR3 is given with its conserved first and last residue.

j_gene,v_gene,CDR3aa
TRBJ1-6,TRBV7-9,CASSSQTGEGSPLHF
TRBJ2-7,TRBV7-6,CASSLGSGTGSYEQYF
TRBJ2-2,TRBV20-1,CSARGDIGELFF
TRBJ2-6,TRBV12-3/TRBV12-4,CASSFPASSGANVLTF
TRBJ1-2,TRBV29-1,CSVAGLLNYGYTF
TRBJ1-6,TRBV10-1,CASGGTANSPLHF
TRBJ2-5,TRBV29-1,CSVGGEFRGETQYF
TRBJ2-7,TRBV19,CASSTHRGLIDEQYF
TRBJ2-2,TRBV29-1,CSVESGPNTGELFF
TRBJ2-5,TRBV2,CASGLPRGETQYF
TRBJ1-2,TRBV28,CASTEGRIHGYTF
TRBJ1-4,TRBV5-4,CASSPDRGGEKLFF
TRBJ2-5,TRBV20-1,CSPPAGPLGTQYF
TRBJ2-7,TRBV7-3,CASSTRLAGLAEQYF
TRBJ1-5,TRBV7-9,CASSFPRDRGSNQPQHF
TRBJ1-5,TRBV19,CASSWTAYSNQPQHF
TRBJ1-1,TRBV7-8,CASSLAFRGPNTEAFF
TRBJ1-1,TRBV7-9,CASSSRGLEAFF
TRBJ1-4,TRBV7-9,CASSLGGGENEKLFF
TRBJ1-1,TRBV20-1,CSAQRRADNRLLTEAFF
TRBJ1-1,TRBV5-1,CASSLEAGKVTEAFF
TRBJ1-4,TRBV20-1,CSANLGEVNEKLFF
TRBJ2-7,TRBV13,CASSFIRGYEQYF
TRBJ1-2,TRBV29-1,CSVAGENYGYTF
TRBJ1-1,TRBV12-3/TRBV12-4,CASSSGSLNTEAFF
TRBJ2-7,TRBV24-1,CATSDPKTGGYEQYF
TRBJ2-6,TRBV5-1,CASSNPLGTGISGANVLTF
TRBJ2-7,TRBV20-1,CSARGQETRDEQYF
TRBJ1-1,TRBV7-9,CASSQGRTNTEAFF
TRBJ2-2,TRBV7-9,CASRKSGTGKTGELFF
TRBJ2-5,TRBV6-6,CASSYSGQPQETQYF
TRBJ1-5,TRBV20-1,CSAVWDTHQPQHF
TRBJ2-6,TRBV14,CASSQEGRPGANVLTF
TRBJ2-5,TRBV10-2,CASSETQGDQETQYF
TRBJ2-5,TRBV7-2,CASSLSRGGETQYF
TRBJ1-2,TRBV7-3,CASSLTVTALNYGYTF
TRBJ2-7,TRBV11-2,CASSLDLSSSYEQYF
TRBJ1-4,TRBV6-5,CASSPQGAEKLFF
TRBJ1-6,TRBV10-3,CAIERDRGNSPLHF
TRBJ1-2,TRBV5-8,CASSLARGGYTF
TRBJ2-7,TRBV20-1,CSARVREGGRSSYEQYF
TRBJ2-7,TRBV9,CASSAYRDRGYEQYF
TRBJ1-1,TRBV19,CASSPAGLAKTEAFF